This TCR beta chain was sequenced during a study of cytomegalovirus exposure and HLA in healthy donors. This CDR3 has 14 amino acids. V was cut by 4 bases and J by 5 bases, with 12 bases left in between. Germline CDR1 and CDR2: LNHDA and SQIVND (reference sequence). As concerns this clone: Its antigen is unknown.

Vbeta (60) and Jbeta (13) primers were used in the PCR. TCRdb's table, derived via immunoSEQ multiplex PCR, lists solely in-frame clones and lacks some. The repertoire holds more than 250,000 clones, with approximately 90% as singletons. Whole-study results and caveats: Overall, around 160 TCR beta chains were annotated as cytomegalovirus-associated. Immune exposure information comprised only CMV serostatus. A few V segments could not be told apart, such as TRBV6-2 and TRBV6-3, and were left out.

This clonotype was obtained from a woman between 18 and 29 years old in good health and CMV-seronegative. Sequenced input: PBMCs. The chain links TRBV19 to TRBJ2-1; TRBD2 might be the D (6 bases). CDR3 nucleotides: TGTGCCAGTAGTAGGGTCGGGGGAAACAATGAGCAGTTCTTC. Translated: CASSRVGGNNEQFF.